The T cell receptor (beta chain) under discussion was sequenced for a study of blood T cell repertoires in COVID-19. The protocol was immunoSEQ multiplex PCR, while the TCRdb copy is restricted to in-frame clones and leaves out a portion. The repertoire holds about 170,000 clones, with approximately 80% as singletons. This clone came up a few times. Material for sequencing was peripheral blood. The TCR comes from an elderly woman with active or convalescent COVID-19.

CDR3 DNA: TGTGCCAGCAAACACGACAGGACCACAAGCTACGAGCAGTACTTC. Its translation: CASKHDRTTSYEQYF. The V and J genes are TRBV6-5 and TRBJ2-7, with TRBD1 as a possible D gene (6 bases). Trimming pared 7 bases from V and 3 bases from J, leaving 19 bases between. Germline V CDR1 and CDR2: MNHEY, SVGAGI. This CDR3 comprises 15 residues.